The following is a T cell receptor (beta chain) sequence with its context. The target antigen is unknown. The data are from a study of cytomegalovirus exposure and HLA in healthy donors. Study context: The roughly 120 validation repertoires matched the 666 first-cohort repertoires in platform, a later analysis reported.

General study results and limits: The authors listed approximately 150 TCR beta chains as cytomegalovirus-associated. Whilst most TCR sequences proved rare, a subset of public TCRs occurred across many donors.

The protocol was immunoSEQ multiplex PCR, while the TCRdb copy is restricted to in-frame clones and leaves out a portion. Of 150,000 or so clones in the sample, about 89% were seen once. The CDR3 has 13 residues. Germline assignment: CDR1 SGHTA and CDR2 FQGTGA. Trimming shortened V by 8 bases and J by 4 bases, and 12 bases separated the two germline ends. Sequenced material: PBMCs. The clonotype originates from a man aged 18 to 29 in good health and CMV-seropositive. The rearrangement links TRBV7-3 to TRBJ1-5; possibly TRBD1 for D (5 bases). CDR3 loop: CASALGGNQPQHF. DNA of the CDR3: TGTGCCAGCGCCTTGGGGGGGAATCAGCCCCAGCATTTT.